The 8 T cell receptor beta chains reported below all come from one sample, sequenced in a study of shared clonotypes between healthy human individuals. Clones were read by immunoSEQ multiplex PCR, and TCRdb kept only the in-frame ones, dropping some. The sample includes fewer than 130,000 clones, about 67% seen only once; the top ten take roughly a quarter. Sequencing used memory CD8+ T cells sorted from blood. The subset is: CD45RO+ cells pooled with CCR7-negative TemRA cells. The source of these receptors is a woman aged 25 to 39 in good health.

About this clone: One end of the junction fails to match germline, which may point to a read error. The chain's CDR3 is CASSYTGANEKLFF. The CDR3 DNA reads as TGTGCCAGCAGCTATACAGGGGCTAACGAAAAACTGTTTTTT. The V call is TRBV28, the J call TRBJ1-4, with TRBD1 matching over 7 bases. Germline loops: CDR1 MDHEN, CDR2 SYDVKM. The CDR3 sequence is 14 residues long.

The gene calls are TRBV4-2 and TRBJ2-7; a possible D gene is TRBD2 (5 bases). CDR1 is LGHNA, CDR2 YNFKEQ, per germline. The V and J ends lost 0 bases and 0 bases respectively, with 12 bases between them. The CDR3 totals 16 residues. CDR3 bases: TGTGCCAGCAGCCAAGAAGGGAGCCAACCCTCCTACGAGCAGTACTTC. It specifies CASSQEGSQPSYEQYF.

The CDR3 region has the DNA TGTGCCAGCAGCGTAGCAGGGACCGGGGAGCTGTTTTTT. It specifies CASSVAGTGELFF. The chain is built from TRBV9 and TRBJ2-2, with TRBD1 as a possible D gene (5 bases). The CDR3 covers 13 residues. Germline assignment: CDR1 SGDLS and CDR2 YYNGEE. V lost 0 bases and J lost 5, with 5 bases in between.

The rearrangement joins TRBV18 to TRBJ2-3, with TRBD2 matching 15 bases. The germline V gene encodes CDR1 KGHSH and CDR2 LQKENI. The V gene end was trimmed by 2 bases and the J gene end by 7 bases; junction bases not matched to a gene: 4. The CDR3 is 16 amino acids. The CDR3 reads CASSPAGTSGRYTQYF. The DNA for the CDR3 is TGTGCCAGCTCACCAGCCGGGACTAGCGGGAGGTATACGCAGTATTTT.

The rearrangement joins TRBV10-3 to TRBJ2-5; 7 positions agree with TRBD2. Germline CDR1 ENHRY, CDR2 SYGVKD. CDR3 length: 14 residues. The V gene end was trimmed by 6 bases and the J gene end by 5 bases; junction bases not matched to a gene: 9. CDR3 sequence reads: CAIRSGLGTETQYF. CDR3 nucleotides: TGTGCCATCAGGAGTGGACTAGGGACGGAGACCCAGTACTTC.

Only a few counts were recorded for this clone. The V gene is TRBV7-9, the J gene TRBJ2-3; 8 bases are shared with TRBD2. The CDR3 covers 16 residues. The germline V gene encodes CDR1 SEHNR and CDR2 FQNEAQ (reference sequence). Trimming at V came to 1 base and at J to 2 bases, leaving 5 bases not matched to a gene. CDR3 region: CASSLGSGGDTDTQYF. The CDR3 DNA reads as TGTGCCAGCAGCTTAGGCTCGGGAGGGGACACAGATACGCAGTATTTT.

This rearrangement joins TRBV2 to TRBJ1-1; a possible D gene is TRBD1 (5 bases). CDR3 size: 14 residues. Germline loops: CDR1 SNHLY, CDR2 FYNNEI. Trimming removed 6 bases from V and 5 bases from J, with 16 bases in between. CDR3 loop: CASRPDTGRTEAFF. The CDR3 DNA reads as TGTGCCAGCAGACCGGACACCGGCAGGACTGAAGCTTTCTTT.

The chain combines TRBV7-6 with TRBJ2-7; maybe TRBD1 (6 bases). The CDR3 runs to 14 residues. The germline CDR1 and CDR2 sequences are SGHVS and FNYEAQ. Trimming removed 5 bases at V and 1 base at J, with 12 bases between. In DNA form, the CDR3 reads TGTGCCAGCAGCCCCAGGGGCAGGTCCTACGAGCAGTACTTC. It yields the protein CASSPRGRSYEQYF.